Listed below are T cell receptor beta chains from one sample, sequenced in a study of T-cell reconstitution after alpha-beta-depleted transplantation in children. TCRdb itself ran the PCR reads through MiXCR, one entry per CDR3 protein. The sample shows fewer than 350,000 distinct CDR3 sequences, around 10% of them seen only once. This specimen was peripheral blood, taken 180 days after TCRalphabeta/CD19-depleted stem cell transplant. Source of these receptors: a male patient aged 2 to 9 who had a stem cell transplant for chronic granulomatous disease, so the T cells may come from the graft donor. The CDR3 runs from the conserved cysteine through the conserved F or W. D genes are given only for firm matches. The listing skips clone size in some rows; elsewhere it reads once, few, many or a size class.

-	many	TRBJ2-5	TRBV4-2	CASSQRRGGGQETQYF	TGTGCCAGCAGCCAACGCAGGGGGGGTGGCCAAGAGACCCAGTACTTC
-	many	TRBJ1-1	TRBV12-5	CASGSERNTEAFF	TGTGCTAGTGGTTCTGAGAGGAACACTGAAGCTTTCTTT
TRBD1	many	TRBJ2-2	TRBV6-5	CASSYNLLGQTTNTGELFF	TGTGCCAGCAGTTACAACTTACTGGGACAGACTACGAACACCGGGGAGCTGTTTTTT
-	many	TRBJ2-5	TRBV5-1	CASSLAKVEGTQYF	TGCGCCAGCAGCTTGGCCAAGGTCGAAGGGACCCAGTACTTC
-	many	TRBJ2-3	TRBV25-1	CASSELTGLDTQYF	TGTGCCAGCAGCGAACTAACAGGGTTGGATACGCAGTATTTT
TRBD1	many	TRBJ1-2	TRBV5-1	CASSLRTGNYGYTF	TGCGCCAGCAGCTTACGGACAGGGAACTATGGCTACACCTTC
-	many	TRBJ1-6	TRBV7-2	CASSFEATWNSPLHF	TGTGCCAGCAGCTTCGAGGCCACGTGGAATTCACCCCTCCACTTT
TRBD2	many	TRBJ2-1	TRBV20-1	CSAVKGLAGLYNEQFF	TGCAGTGCTGTTAAGGGCTTAGCGGGTCTATACAATGAGCAGTTCTTC
-	many	TRBJ2-5	TRBV5-1	CASSLVVNKQETQYF	TGCGCCAGCAGCTTGGTGGTCAATAAACAAGAGACCCAGTACTTC
TRBD1	many	TRBJ1-3	TRBV3-1	CASSQRGTENTIYF	TGTGCCAGCAGCCAACGAGGGACAGAAAACACCATATATTTT
TRBD2	many	TRBJ2-7	TRBV7-9	CAWGGIASVEQYF	TGTGCCTGGGGGGGGATAGCAAGTGTGGAGCAGTACTTC
-	many	TRBJ2-7	TRBV29-1	CSVEDRGSEQYF	TGCAGCGTTGAAGATCGGGGTTCCGAGCAGTACTTC
TRBD2	many	TRBJ2-1	TRBV3-1	CASSRTTGGSAYNEQFF	TGTGCCAGCAGCCGCACCACTGGCGGGAGTGCCTACAATGAGCAGTTCTTC
-	many	TRBJ2-4	TRBV7-9	CASSLGGRDKNIQYF	TGTGCCAGCAGCTTAGGGGGCAGGGACAAAAACATTCAGTACTTC
-	many	TRBJ2-7	TRBV12-2	CASRLSRRGKQYF	TGTGCAAGTCGCTTATCCCGACGAGGGAAGCAGTACTTC
-	many	TRBJ2-6	TRBV6-6	CASSPGGANVLTF	TGTGCCAGCAGTCCCGGCGGGGCCAACGTCCTGACTTTC
-	many	TRBJ1-1	TRBV21-1	CASVKEGPDTEAFF	TGTGCCAGCGTGAAAGAGGGCCCTGACACTGAAGCTTTCTTT
TRBD2	many	TRBJ2-5	TRBV5-5	CASSSRTSGGGVETQYF	TGTGCCAGCAGCTCCCGGACTAGCGGGGGGGGCGTGGAGACCCAGTACTTC
TRBD2	few	TRBJ2-1	TRBV30	CAWSVGRLAGLYNEQFF	TGTGCCTGGAGTGTAGGCCGCCTAGCGGGACTCTACAATGAGCAGTTCTTC
TRBD2	many	TRBJ2-1	TRBV20-1	CSAETSGLTYNEQFF	TGCAGTGCGGAAACTAGCGGACTTACCTACAATGAGCAGTTCTTC
TRBD2	many	TRBJ2-5	TRBV5-1	CASSWEGYQETQYF	TGCGCCAGCAGTTGGGAGGGGTACCAAGAGACCCAGTACTTC
TRBD1	once	TRBJ2-7	TRBV29-1	CSVELPGQGAWEQYF	TGCAGCGTTGAATTGCCGGGACAGGGGGCTTGGGAGCAGTACTTC
-	many	TRBJ1-6	TRBV4-1	CASSQDFGGTYNSPLHF	TGCGCCAGCAGCCAAGATTTCGGGGGGACCTATAATTCACCCCTCCACTTT
TRBD2	many	TRBJ2-7	TRBV18	CASSPRTSGSYYEQYF	TGTGCCAGCTCACCACGTACTAGCGGGAGTTACTACGAGCAGTACTTC
-	-	TRBJ2-1	TRBV25-1	CASRQGGEQFF	TGTGCCAGCCGACAGGGAGGTGAGCAGTTCTTC
TRBD1	many	TRBJ2-7	TRBV11-1	CASSPGTASREQYF	TGTGCCAGCAGCCCAGGGACAGCCTCTCGGGAGCAGTACTTC
-	many	TRBJ2-1	TRBV20-1	CSARVWDPNEQFF	TGCAGTGCTAGAGTCTGGGATCCCAATGAGCAGTTCTTC
TRBD2	many	TRBJ2-7	TRBV20-1	CSARPSGSPDEQYF	TGCAGTGCTAGGCCTAGCGGGAGCCCCGACGAGCAGTACTTC
TRBD2	many	TRBJ2-1	TRBV5-1	CASSYSGGADNEQFF	TGCGCCAGCAGCTACAGCGGGGGGGCAGACAATGAGCAGTTCTTC
TRBD2	many	TRBJ2-1	TRBV7-6	CASSGLAGGPRNEQFF	TGTGCCAGCAGCGGGTTAGCGGGAGGGCCTCGAAATGAGCAGTTCTTC
TRBD2	many	TRBJ2-1	TRBV5-1	CASSLAGGRSYNEQFF	TGCGCCAGCAGCTTGGCGGGCGGGAGATCCTACAATGAGCAGTTCTTC
TRBD2	few	TRBJ2-4	TRBV9	CASSSSGTSLNIQYF	TGTGCCAGCAGCTCATCCGGGACTAGTCTTAACATTCAGTACTTC
-	many	TRBJ2-3	TRBV2	CAREQRERTEASTDTQYF	TGTGCCAGGGAGCAGAGGGAGAGGACAGAGGCTAGCACAGATACGCAGTATTTT
TRBD2	many	TRBJ2-7	TRBV10-2	CASSVLAGVGNEQYF	TGCGCCAGCAGTGTATTAGCGGGAGTTGGGAACGAGCAGTACTTC
TRBD1	many	TRBJ1-2	TRBV20-1	CSASGQVNYGYTF	TGCAGTGCTAGCGGACAGGTGAACTATGGCTACACCTTC
-	many	TRBJ1-4	TRBV4-3	CASSLSPTNEKLFF	TGCGCCAGCAGTCTCAGCCCAACTAATGAAAAACTGTTTTTT
-	many	TRBJ2-5	TRBV10-3	CAISESPQETQYF	TGTGCCATCAGTGAGTCGCCACAAGAGACCCAGTACTTC
-	many	TRBJ2-7	TRBV6-1	CASTRQPTYEQYF	TGTGCCAGCACCCGACAGCCTACCTACGAGCAGTACTTC
TRBD1	many	TRBJ2-7	TRBV6-1	CASRTGVPISYEQYF	TGTGCCAGCAGAACAGGGGTCCCCATCTCCTACGAGCAGTACTTC
TRBD2	many	TRBJ2-4	TRBV15	CATSRDGLAVAKNIQYF	TGTGCCACCAGCAGAGATGGACTAGCGGTAGCCAAAAACATTCAGTACTTC
-	-	TRBJ2-6	TRBV24-1	CATSDSRDRRPPGANVLTF	TGTGCCACCAGTGATTCCCGGGACCGACGACCTCCTGGGGCCAACGTCCTGACTTTC
-	few	TRBJ1-4	TRBV25-1	CASSVMAEKLFF	TGTGCCAGCAGTGTAATGGCTGAAAAACTGTTTTTT
-	many	TRBJ1-2	TRBV7-2	CASSSSIGYTF	TGTGCCAGCAGCTCCTCTATTGGCTACACCTTC
-	many	TRBJ1-6	TRBV21-1	CASSKVAPLHF	TGTGCCAGCAGCAAAGTAGCACCCCTCCACTTT
-	many	TRBJ2-3	TRBV12-3/TRBV12-4	CASSLKFQGTQYF	TGTGCCAGCAGTTTAAAATTTCAGGGGACGCAGTATTTT
TRBD1	-	TRBJ1-4	TRBV7-9	CASSKQGQTGTNEKLFF	TGTGCCAGCAGCAAACAGGGACAGACTGGAACTAATGAAAAACTGTTTTTT
-	many	TRBJ1-1	TRBV20-1	CSARDRLNTEAFF	TGCAGTGCTAGAGACAGATTGAACACTGAAGCTTTCTTT
-	many	TRBJ2-7	TRBV7-9	CASSLAQYEQYF	TGTGCCAGCAGCTTAGCTCAGTACGAGCAGTACTTC
-	many	TRBJ2-2	TRBV9	CASSQGTYTGELFF	TGTGCCAGCAGCCAAGGGACATACACCGGGGAGCTGTTTTTT
-	many	TRBJ2-3	TRBV29-1	CSVVGPLGRDEPYF	TGCAGCGTTGTTGGTCCCCTAGGTCGGGATGAACCGTATTTT
TRBD2	few	TRBJ2-7	TRBV12-3/TRBV12-4	CASNPSGRARDEQYF	TGTGCCAGCAACCCTAGCGGGAGGGCCAGGGACGAGCAGTACTTC
TRBD1	many	TRBJ2-2	TRBV11-1	CASLNRTGGIHVYYTGELFF	TGTGCCAGCTTAAACCGAACAGGGGGTATACATGTCTATTACACCGGGGAGCTGTTTTTT
TRBD2	many	TRBJ2-5	TRBV5-6	CASSLAGGSMWTQYF	TGTGCCAGCAGCTTAGCGGGAGGGTCAATGTGGACCCAGTACTTC
-	many	TRBJ2-4	TRBV7-8	CASSPQRLGNIQYF	TGTGCCAGCAGTCCACAACGCTTGGGTAACATTCAGTACTTC
-	many	TRBJ2-5	TRBV5-1	CASSLERGGTQYF	TGCGCCAGCAGCTTGGAAAGGGGCGGCACCCAGTACTTC
-	many	TRBJ2-3	TRBV7-7	CASSLGGLPTDTQYF	TGTGCCAGCAGCTTAGGGGGGCTACCGACAGATACGCAGTATTTT
-	many	TRBJ2-2	TRBV10-2	CASSDDRASNTGELFF	TGCGCCAGCAGTGATGACCGGGCCTCGAACACCGGGGAGCTGTTTTTT
TRBD2	-	TRBJ2-7	TRBV7-2	CASSLSLAGGPYSSYEQYF	TGTGCCAGCAGCCTATCACTAGCGGGAGGGCCCTACAGCTCCTACGAGCAGTACTTC
TRBD2	many	TRBJ2-4	TRBV14	CASSPSGLAKNIQYF	TGTGCCAGCAGTCCTAGCGGCTTAGCCAAAAACATTCAGTACTTC
TRBD1	many	TRBJ1-5	TRBV20-1	CSASATGGTRGQPQHF	TGCAGTGCTAGCGCTACAGGGGGGACAAGGGGTCAGCCCCAGCATTTT